These 7 T cell receptor beta chains were sequenced from one sample in a study of cytomegalovirus exposure and HLA in healthy donors. Repertoires were generated with immunoSEQ multiplex PCR, while TCRdb's copy carries only in-frame clones and drops some. The sample carries approximately 300,000 clones, 75% to 90% recorded once. The sample consisted of PBMCs. All receptors come from a young woman in good health and CMV-seronegative.

The chain employs TRBV11-2 and TRBJ2-1; TRBD1 is a possible D gene (5 bases). The V and J ends lost 2 bases and 6 bases respectively, with 14 bases between them. Per germline, CDR1 SGHAT and CDR2 FQNNGV. The CDR3 consists of 15 residues. CDR3 nucleotide sequence: TGTGCCAGCAGCTTAAACCAGGGTGGGGCCAATGAGCAGTTCTTC. Protein sequence: CASSLNQGGANEQFF. The entire variable domain, with the rest obtained from reference TRBV11-2 and TRBJ2-1, is as follows: EAGVAQSPRYKIIEKRQSVAFWCNPISGHATLYWYQQILGQGPKLLIQFQNNGVVDDSQLPKDRFSAERLKGVDSTLKIQPAKLEDSAVYLCASSLNQGGANEQFFGPGTRLTVL.

This chain uses TRBV28 with TRBJ2-7, with D tentatively TRBD2 (5 bases). V was trimmed by 4 bases and J by 0 bases, leaving 13 bases between them. Germline-derived CDR1 and CDR2 are MDHEN and SYDVKM. The length of the CDR3 is 15 residues. CDR3 protein: CASSSGGRSSYEQYF. The CDR3 DNA follows: TGTGCCAGCAGTTCAGGCGGGCGGAGCTCCTACGAGCAGTACTTC.

CDR3 protein: CASSLVASVHNEQFF. Here the CDR3 DNA reads TGCGCCAGCAGCTTGGTGGCTAGCGTCCACAATGAGCAGTTCTTC. The rearrangement links TRBV5-1 to TRBJ2-1; weak D call: TRBD2 (6 bases). CDR1 and CDR2 (germline): SGHRS, YFSETQ. This CDR3 spans 15 amino acids. The V gene lost 0 bases and the J gene lost 5 bases, with 12 bases spanning the gap.

The chain has TRBV9 and TRBJ2-2; no firm D call. The length of the CDR3 is 12 residues. Trimming pared 6 bases from V and 0 bases from J, leaving 3 bases between. Germline loops: CDR1 SGDLS, CDR2 YYNGEE. In DNA, the CDR3 is TGTGCCAGCACGGCGAACACCGGGGAGCTGTTTTTT. Translation gives CASTANTGELFF. Together with reference TRBV9 and TRBJ2-2, the CDR3 gives the full variable domain: DSGVTQTPKHLITATGQRVTLRCSPRSGDLSVYWYQQSLDQGLQFLIQYYNGEERAKGNILERFSAQQFPDLHSELNLSSLELGDSALYFCASTANTGELFFGEGSRLTVL.

The chain has TRBV4-3 and TRBJ2-7; 8 bases align to TRBD1. The germline CDR1 and CDR2 sequences are LGHNA and YSLEER. The CDR3 loop spans 16 amino acids. Unmatched junction bases numbered 7, after V lost 1 base and J lost 2 bases. For the CDR3, the DNA is TGCGCCAGCAGCCAAGGAGCCGGGACAGGAACCTACGAGCAGTACTTC. Translated, it gives CASSQGAGTGTYEQYF.

As to this clone: Other nucleotide sequences from this sample produce the same CDR3. The gene calls are TRBV11-3 and TRBJ2-7, with D perhaps TRBD2 (5 bases). The CDR3 spans 13 residues. V gave up 0 bases and J gave up 4 bases, with 7 bases separating them. Germline CDR1 SGHNT, CDR2 YENEEA. The CDR3 sequence: CASSLDRGYEQYF. In DNA form, the CDR3 reads TGTGCCAGCAGCTTAGATCGGGGTTACGAGCAGTACTTC.

The chain joins TRBV5-6 to TRBJ1-3; 9 bases are shared with TRBD1. CDR1 and CDR2 (germline): SGHDT, YYEEEE. The V gene end was trimmed by 0 bases and the J gene end by 3 bases; junction bases not matched to a gene: 1. CDR3 length: 15 amino acids. The CDR3 DNA reads TGTGCCAGCAGCTTGGGGACAGGGGTTGGAAACACCATATATTTT. This sequence encodes CASSLGTGVGNTIYF.